This T cell receptor beta chain emerged from a study of T cell clonality in common variable immunodeficiency. This table comes from immunoSEQ multiplex PCR, and its TCRdb copy is limited to in-frame clones, with some not included. The data show fewer than 40,000 clones, with none appearing a single time. Trimming cost V 4 bases and J 4 bases; bases outside gene matches: 8. This CDR3 has 16 residues. Germline lookup yields CDR1 LNHDA and CDR2 SQIVND (reference sequence). Study-level findings and limits: Fewer deletions and N-nucleotide insertions were reportedly seen in common variable immunodeficiency TCR beta sequences. CVID subjects had higher TCRbeta clonality than healthy controls, most marked in about a third. Shared TCRbeta clones were fewer between CVID subjects than controls.

Diagnosis required reduced IgG, IgA and/or IgM with specific antibody deficiency. Only a few counts were recorded for this clone. Its target is not known. The observed sequence ends 3 residues before the CDR3 terminus, with the missing tail filled in from the germline J gene. This TCR was sampled from a human donor with common variable immunodeficiency. The chain carries TRBV19 and TRBJ1-5; 9 nucleotides agree with TRBD1. What was sequenced was peripheral blood mononuclear cells. The CDR3 loop reads CASSTSGQGWNQPQHF. Partial CDR3 DNA: TGTGCCAGTAGTACCTCCGGACAGGGGTGGAATCAGCCC.